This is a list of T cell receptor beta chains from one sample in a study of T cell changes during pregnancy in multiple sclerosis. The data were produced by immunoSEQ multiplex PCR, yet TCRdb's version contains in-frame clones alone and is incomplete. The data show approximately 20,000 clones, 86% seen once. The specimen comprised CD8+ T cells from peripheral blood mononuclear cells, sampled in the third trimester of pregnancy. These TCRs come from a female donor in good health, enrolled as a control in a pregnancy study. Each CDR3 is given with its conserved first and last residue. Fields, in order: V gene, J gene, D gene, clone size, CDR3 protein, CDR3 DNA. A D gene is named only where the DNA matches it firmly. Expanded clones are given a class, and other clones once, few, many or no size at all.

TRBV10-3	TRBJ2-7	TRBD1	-	CAARYTTGDNEQYF	TGTGCCGCCAGGTACACGACAGGGGACAACGAGCAGTACTTC
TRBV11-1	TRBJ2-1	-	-	CASSLGGGNYNEQFF	TGTGCCAGCAGCTTAGGCGGGGGCAACTACAATGAGCAGTTCTTC
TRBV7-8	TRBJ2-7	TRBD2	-	CASSLDGGVPYEQYF	TGTGCCAGCAGCTTAGACGGGGGGGTCCCCTACGAGCAGTACTTC
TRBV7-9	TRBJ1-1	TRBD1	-	CASSPRTGRGSTEAFF	TGTGCCAGCAGCCCACGGACAGGGAGGGGGAGCACTGAAGCTTTCTTT
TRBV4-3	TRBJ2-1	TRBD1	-	CASSQGDRGVYEQFF	TGCGCCAGCAGCCAAGGGGACAGGGGAGTTTATGAGCAGTTCTTC
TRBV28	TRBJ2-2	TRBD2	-	CASTGLAAMRNTGELFF	TGTGCCAGCACGGGACTAGCGGCGATGAGGAACACCGGGGAGCTGTTTTTT
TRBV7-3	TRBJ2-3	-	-	CASSVGGRTDTQYF	TGTGCCAGCAGCGTGGGGGGACGCACAGATACGCAGTATTTT
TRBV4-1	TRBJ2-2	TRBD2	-	CASSPSGGVFTGELFF	TGCGCCAGCAGCCCTAGCGGGGGGGTCTTCACCGGGGAGCTGTTTTTT
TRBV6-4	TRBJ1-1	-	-	CASSPGANTEAFF	TGTGCCAGCAGCCCAGGGGCGAACACTGAAGCTTTCTTT
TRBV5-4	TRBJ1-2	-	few	CASSGGAVHGYTF	TGTGCCAGCAGCGGCGGGGCGGTCCATGGCTACACCTTC
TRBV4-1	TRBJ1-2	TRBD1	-	CASSPPGQGSGYTF	TGCGCCAGCAGCCCTCCGGGACAGGGTTCTGGCTACACCTTC
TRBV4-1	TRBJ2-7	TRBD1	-	CASSQAGTGAYEQYF	TGCGCCAGCAGCCAGGCCGGGACAGGGGCTTACGAGCAGTACTTC
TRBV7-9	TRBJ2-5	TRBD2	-	CASSYLLAGEETQYF	TGTGCCAGCAGCTACCTTCTAGCGGGGGAAGAGACCCAGTACTTC
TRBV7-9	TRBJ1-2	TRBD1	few	CASSPRDRGPSNYGYTF	TGTGCCAGCAGCCCCCGGGACAGGGGGCCCTCTAACTATGGCTACACCTTC
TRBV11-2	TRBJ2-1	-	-	CASSLVAGANEQFF	TGTGCCAGCAGCTTAGTTGCGGGGGCCAATGAGCAGTTCTTC
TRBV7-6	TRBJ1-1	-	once	CASSPTRDTEAFF	TGTGCCAGCAGCCCGACGAGGGACACTGAAGCTTTCTTT
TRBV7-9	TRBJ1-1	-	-	CASSLSAGMNTEAFF	TGTGCCAGCAGCTTATCGGCGGGTATGAACACTGAAGCTTTCTTT
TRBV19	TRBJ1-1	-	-	CASRGSGENTEAFF	TGTGCCAGTAGGGGCAGCGGCGAGAACACTGAAGCTTTCTTT
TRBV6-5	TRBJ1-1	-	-	CASRYPGGPRAFF	TGTGCCAGCAGATACCCGGGGGGGCCCAGGGCTTTCTTT
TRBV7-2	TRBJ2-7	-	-	CASSLMQGGGEQYF	TGTGCCAGCAGCTTAATGCAGGGAGGGGGCGAGCAGTACTTC
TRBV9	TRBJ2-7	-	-	CASSSKDSRMDEQYF	TGTGCCAGCAGCTCCAAAGACAGTAGGATGGACGAGCAGTACTTC
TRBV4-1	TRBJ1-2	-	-	CASSPDRTNYGYTF	TGCGCCAGCAGCCCGGACAGAACTAACTATGGCTACACCTTC
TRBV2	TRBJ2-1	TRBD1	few	CASSADRGYYNEQFF	TGTGCCAGCAGCGCTGACAGGGGTTACTACAATGAGCAGTTCTTC
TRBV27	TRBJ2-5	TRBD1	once	CASSSTGMVQETQYF	TGTGCCAGCAGTTCGACAGGGATGGTCCAAGAGACCCAGTACTTC
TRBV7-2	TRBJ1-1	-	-	CASSPPGDEAFF	TGTGCCAGCAGCCCCCCGGGGGATGAAGCTTTCTTT
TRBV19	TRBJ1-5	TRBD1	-	CASSIRDRNQPQHF	TGTGCCAGTAGTATCCGGGACAGGAATCAGCCCCAGCATTTT
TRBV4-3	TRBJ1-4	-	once	CASSQATALNEKLFF	TGCGCCAGCAGCCAAGCGACAGCCTTAAATGAAAAACTGTTTTTT
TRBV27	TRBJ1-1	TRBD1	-	CASSLGTGQKAFF	TGTGCCAGCAGTTTAGGCACGGGACAGAAAGCTTTCTTT